This T cell receptor beta chain was identified in a study of read filtering for tumor transcriptome and immune sequencing. Background on the study: R-ISS stage counts were about eight for I, about 15 for II, 7 for III.

V lost 0 bases, J lost 5 bases, and 8 bases lay in between. CDR1 LNHDA and CDR2 SQIVND come from the germline V gene (reference sequence). This CDR3 is built from 14 residues. This clonotype was recorded a few times. Its target is not known. Molecular barcoded adaptors covering alpha/delta and beta/gamma chains were used on about 0.4 ug RNA. TCRdb called the reads again in MiXCR, with one record for every CDR3 protein. The sample records under 150,000 distinct CDR3 sequences, under 15% being singletons. Study results and limitations: Even smaller IR-seq throughput identified most shared clonotypes.

Every patient had bone marrow sampled while the disease was active. The TCR was taken from a donor aged 40 or over with multiple myeloma. V and J are TRBV19 and TRBJ1-5; maybe TRBD1 (6 bases). The sample taken for sequencing was a population of CD138-negative cells sorted from bone marrow. This chain's CDR3 is CASSIDGGDQPQHF. DNA for the CDR3: TGTGCCAGTAGTATAGACGGGGGCGATCAGCCCCAGCATTTT.